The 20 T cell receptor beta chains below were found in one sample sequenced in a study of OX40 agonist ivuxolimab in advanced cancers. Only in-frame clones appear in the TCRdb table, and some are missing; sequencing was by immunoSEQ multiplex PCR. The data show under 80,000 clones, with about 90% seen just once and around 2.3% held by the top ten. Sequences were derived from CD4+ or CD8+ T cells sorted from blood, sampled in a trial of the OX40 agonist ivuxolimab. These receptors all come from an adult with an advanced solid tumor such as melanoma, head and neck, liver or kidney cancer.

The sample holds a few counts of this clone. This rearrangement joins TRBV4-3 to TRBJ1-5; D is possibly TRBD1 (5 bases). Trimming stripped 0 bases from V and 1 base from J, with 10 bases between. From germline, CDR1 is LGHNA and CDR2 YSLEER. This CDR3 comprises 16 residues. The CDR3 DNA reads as TGCGCCAGCAGCCAAGATGTAGGGACCAGCAATCAGCCCCAGCATTTT. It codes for CASSQDVGTSNQPQHF.

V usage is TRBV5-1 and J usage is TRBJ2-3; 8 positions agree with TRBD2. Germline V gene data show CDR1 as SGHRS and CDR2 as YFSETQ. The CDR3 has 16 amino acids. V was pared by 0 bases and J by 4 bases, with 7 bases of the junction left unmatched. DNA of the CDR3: TGCGCCAGCAGCTTGGAACCCAGCGGGAGCTCAGATACGCAGTATTTT. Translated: CASSLEPSGSSDTQYF.

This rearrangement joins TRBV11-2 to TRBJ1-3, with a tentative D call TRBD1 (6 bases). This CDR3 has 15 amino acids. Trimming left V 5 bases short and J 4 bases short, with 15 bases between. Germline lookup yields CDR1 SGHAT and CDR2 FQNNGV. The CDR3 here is CASSPGTINGNTIYF. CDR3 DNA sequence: TGTGCCAGCAGCCCTGGGACAATAAACGGAAACACCATATATTTT.

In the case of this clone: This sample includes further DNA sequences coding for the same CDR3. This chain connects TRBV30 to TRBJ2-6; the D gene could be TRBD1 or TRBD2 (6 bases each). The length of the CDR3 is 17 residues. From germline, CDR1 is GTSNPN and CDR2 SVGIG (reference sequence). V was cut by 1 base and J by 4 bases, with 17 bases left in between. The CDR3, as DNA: TGTGCCTGGAGTGGTGGGGGGCCTCCTTCGGGGGCCAACGTCCTGACTTTC. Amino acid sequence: CAWSGGGPPSGANVLTF.

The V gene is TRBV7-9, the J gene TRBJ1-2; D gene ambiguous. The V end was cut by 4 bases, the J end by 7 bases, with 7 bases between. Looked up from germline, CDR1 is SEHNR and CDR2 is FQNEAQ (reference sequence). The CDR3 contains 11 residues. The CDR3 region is CASSSLVGYTF. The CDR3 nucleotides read TGTGCCAGCAGCTCCCTAGTTGGCTACACCTTC.

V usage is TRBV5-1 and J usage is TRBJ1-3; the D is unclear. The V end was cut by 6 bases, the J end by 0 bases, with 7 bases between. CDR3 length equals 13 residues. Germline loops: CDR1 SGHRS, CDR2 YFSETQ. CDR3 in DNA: TGCGCCAGCAAAGGCGCCTCTGGAAACACCATATATTTT. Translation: CASKGASGNTIYF.

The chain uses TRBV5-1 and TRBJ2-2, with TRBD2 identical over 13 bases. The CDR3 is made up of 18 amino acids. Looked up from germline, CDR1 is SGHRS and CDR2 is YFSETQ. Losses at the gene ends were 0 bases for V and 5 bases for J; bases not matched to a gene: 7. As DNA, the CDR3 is TGCGCCAGCAGCTTGGTACCGGGACTAGCGGGGCTTACCGGGGAGCTGTTTTTT. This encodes CASSLVPGLAGLTGELFF.

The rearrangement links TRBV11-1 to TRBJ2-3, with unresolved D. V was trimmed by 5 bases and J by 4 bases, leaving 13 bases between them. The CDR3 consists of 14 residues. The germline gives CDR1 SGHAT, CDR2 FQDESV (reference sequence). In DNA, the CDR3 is TGTGCCAGCAGCCGGCCCCCCCCGGCAGATACGCAGTATTTT. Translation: CASSRPPPADTQYF.

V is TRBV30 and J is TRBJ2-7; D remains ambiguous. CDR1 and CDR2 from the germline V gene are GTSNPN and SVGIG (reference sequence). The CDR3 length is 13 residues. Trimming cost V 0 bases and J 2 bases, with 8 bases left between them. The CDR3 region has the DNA TGTGCCTGGAGTGTTGGGCAGGCCTACGAGCAGTACTTC. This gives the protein CAWSVGQAYEQYF. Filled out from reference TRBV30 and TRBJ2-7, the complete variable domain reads SQTIHQWPATLVQPVGSPLSLECTVEGTSNPNLYWYRQAAGRGLQLLFYSVGIGQISSEVPQNLSASRPQDRQFILSSKKLLLSDSGFYLCAWSVGQAYEQYFGPGTRLTVT.

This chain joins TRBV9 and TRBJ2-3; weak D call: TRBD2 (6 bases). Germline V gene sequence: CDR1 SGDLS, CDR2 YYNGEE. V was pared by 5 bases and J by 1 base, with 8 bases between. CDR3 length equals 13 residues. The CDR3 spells CASRGGGTDTQYF. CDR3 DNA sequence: TGTGCCAGCAGGGGCGGGGGCACAGATACGCAGTATTTT.

The CDR3 reads CASSQVVVGNTIYF. The CDR3 nucleotides read TGCGCCAGCAGCCAAGTCGTTGTCGGAAACACCATATATTTT. This rearrangement joins TRBV4-1 to TRBJ1-3; D remains ambiguous. V lost 1 base and J 4 bases, leaving 8 bases between the germline ends. The germline V gene encodes CDR1 MGHRA and CDR2 YSYEKL. The CDR3 consists of 14 residues.

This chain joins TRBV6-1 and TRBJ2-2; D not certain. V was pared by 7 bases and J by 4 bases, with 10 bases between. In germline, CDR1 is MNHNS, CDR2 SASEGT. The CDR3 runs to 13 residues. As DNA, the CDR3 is TGTGCCAGCAATCCCACAACCACCGGGGAGCTGTTTTTT. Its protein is CASNPTTTGELFF.

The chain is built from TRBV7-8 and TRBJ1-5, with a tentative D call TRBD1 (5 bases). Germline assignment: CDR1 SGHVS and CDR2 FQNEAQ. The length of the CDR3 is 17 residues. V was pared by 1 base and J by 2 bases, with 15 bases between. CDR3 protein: CASSLVTSGGGNQPQHF. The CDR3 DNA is TGTGCCAGCAGCTTAGTGACCTCGGGGGGGGGCAATCAGCCCCAGCATTTT.

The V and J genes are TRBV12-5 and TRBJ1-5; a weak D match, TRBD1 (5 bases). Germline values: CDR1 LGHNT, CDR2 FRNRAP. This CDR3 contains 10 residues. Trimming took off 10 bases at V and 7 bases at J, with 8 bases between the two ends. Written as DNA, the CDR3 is TGTGCTACGGGGGACCAGCCCCAGCATTTT. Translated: CATGDQPQHF. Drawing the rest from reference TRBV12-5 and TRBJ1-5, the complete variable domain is DARVTQTPRHKVTEMGQEVTMRCQPILGHNTVFWYRQTMMQGLELLAYFRNRAPLDDSGMPKDRFSAEMPDATLATLKIQPSEPRDSAVYFCATGDQPQHFGDGTRLSIL.

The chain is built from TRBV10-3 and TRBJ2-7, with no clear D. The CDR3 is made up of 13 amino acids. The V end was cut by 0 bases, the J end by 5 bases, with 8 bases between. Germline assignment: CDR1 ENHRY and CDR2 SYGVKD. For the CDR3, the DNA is TGTGCCATCAGTGAGTCCGGTAGGGACGAGCAGTACTTC. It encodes CAISESGRDEQYF.

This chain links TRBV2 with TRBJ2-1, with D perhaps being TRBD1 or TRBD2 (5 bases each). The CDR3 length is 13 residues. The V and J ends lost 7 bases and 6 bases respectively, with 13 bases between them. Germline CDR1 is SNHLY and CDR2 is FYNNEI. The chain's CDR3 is CASKSREPNEQFF. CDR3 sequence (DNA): TGTGCCAGCAAGTCCAGGGAGCCCAATGAGCAGTTCTTC.

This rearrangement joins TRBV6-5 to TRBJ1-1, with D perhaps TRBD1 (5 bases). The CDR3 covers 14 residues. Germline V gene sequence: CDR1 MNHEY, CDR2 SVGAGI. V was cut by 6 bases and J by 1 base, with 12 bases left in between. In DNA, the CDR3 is TGTGCCAGCAGGAGCGGGGGGACGAACACTGAAGCTTTCTTT. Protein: CASRSGGTNTEAFF.

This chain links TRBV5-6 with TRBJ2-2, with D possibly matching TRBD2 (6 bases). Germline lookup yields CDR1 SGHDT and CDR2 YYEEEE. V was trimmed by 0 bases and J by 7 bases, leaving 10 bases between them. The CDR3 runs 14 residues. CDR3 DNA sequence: TGTGCCAGCAGCTTGGACACTAGCCGCGGGGAGCTGTTTTTT. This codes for CASSLDTSRGELFF.

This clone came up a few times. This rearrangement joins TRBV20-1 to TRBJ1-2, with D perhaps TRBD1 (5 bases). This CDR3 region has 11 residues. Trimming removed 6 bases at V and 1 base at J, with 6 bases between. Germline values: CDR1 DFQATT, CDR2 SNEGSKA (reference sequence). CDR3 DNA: TGCAGTGCGACAGATAACTATGGCTACACCTTC. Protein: CSATDNYGYTF.

The CDR3 DNA reads TGTGCCAGCAGCTCTCGACACGGCTATGGCTACACCTTC. Translated, it gives CASSSRHGYGYTF. The chain employs TRBV14 and TRBJ1-2; D is unclear. There are 13 residues in the CDR3. V lost 5 bases, J lost 4 bases, and 11 bases lay in between. The germline V gene has CDR1 SGHDN and CDR2 FVKESK. Complete variable domain (other parts from reference TRBV14 and TRBJ1-2): EAGVTQFPSHSVIEKGQTVTLRCDPISGHDNLYWYRRVMGKEIKFLLHFVKESKQDESGMPNNRFLAERTGGTYSTLKVQPAELEDSGVYFCASSSRHGYGYTFGSGTRLTVV.